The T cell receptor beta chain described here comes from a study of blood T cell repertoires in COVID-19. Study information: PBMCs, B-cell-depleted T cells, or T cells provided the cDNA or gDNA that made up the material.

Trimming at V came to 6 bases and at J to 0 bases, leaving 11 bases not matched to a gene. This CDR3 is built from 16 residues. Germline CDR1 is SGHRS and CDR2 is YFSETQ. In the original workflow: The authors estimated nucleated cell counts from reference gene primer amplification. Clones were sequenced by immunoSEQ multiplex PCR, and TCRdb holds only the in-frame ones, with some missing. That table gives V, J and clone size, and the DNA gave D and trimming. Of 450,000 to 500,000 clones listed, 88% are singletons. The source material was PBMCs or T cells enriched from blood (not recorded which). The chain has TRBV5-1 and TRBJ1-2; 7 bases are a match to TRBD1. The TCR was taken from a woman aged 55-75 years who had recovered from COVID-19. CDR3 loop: CASKEDRSPANYGYTF. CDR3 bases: TGCGCCAGCAAAGAGGACAGGTCTCCAGCTAACTATGGCTACACCTTC. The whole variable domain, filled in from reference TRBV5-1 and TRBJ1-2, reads KAGVTQTPRYLIKTRGQQVTLSCSPISGHRSVSWYQQTPGQGLQFLFEYFSETQRNKGNFPGRFSGRQFSNSRSEMNVSTLELGDSALYLCASKEDRSPANYGYTFGSGTRLTVV.